A single sample is the source of the 18 T cell receptor beta chains below, sequenced in a study of cytomegalovirus exposure and HLA in healthy donors. Libraries were prepared by immunoSEQ multiplex PCR; TCRdb keeps only in-frame clonotypes and omits some of them. The table lists about 180,000 clones, less than 85% of them singletons. The source material was PBMCs. The receptor source for this set is a man between 18 and 29 years old in good health and CMV-seropositive.

CDR3 DNA: TGTGCCAGCAGACCCGGGACAGACAAGACCTACGAGCAGTACTTC. It yields the protein CASRPGTDKTYEQYF. This rearrangement joins TRBV28 to TRBJ2-7, with TRBD1 identical over 7 bases. After removal of 6 bases from V and 2 bases from J, the junction contained 10 bases not matched to a gene. Germline CDR1 is MDHEN and CDR2 is SYDVKM. CDR3 length: 15 residues.

The gene calls are TRBV18 and TRBJ2-2; 9 positions match TRBD1. CDR3 length: 13 residues. The trim removed 6 bases at V and 6 bases at J, leaving 2 bases unmatched. Germline values: CDR1 KGHSH, CDR2 LQKENI. The CDR3 DNA reads as TGTGCCAGCTCTCGGGACAGGGCCGGGGAGCTGTTTTTT. This codes for CASSRDRAGELFF.

Regarding this clone: Distinct nucleotide sequences in the sample also encode this CDR3. This rearrangement joins TRBV5-6 to TRBJ1-4; D is possibly TRBD1 (5 bases). Trimming shortened V by 4 bases and J by 8 bases, and 15 bases separated the two germline ends. Per germline, CDR1 SGHDT and CDR2 YYEEEE. This CDR3 has 14 residues. DNA for the CDR3: TGTGCCAGCAGCCCCGGGGGGGGAAACGAAAAACTGTTTTTT. Translated: CASSPGGGNEKLFF. The full variable domain, with the rest looked up from reference TRBV5-6 and TRBJ1-4, is DAGVTQSPTHLIKTRGQQVTLRCSPKSGHDTVSWYQQALGQGPQFIFQYYEEEERQRGNFPDRFSGHQFPNYSSELNVNALLLGDSALYLCASSPGGGNEKLFFGSGTQLSVL.

CDR3 bases: TGTGCCACCAGCATGAGGCTAGCGGTGACAGATACGCAGTATTTT. This gives the protein CATSMRLAVTDTQYF. This chain uses TRBV15 with TRBJ2-3; 7 nucleotides agree with TRBD2. With V trimmed by 4 bases and J by 3 bases, 7 bases remained unmatched. The CDR3 has 15 amino acids. Germline-derived CDR1 and CDR2 are LNHNV and YYDKDF (reference sequence).

The rearrangement joins TRBV6-1 to TRBJ2-1; TRBD2 is a possible D gene (5 bases). Trimming left V 2 bases short and J 2 bases short, with 10 bases between. CDR1 is MNHNS and CDR2 is SASEGT in the germline V gene. The CDR3 loop spans 15 amino acids. The CDR3 coding sequence is TGTGCCAGCAGTGAAAGGACGGAGGCCTACAATGAGCAGTTCTTC. As protein: CASSERTEAYNEQFF.

The chain links TRBV19 to TRBJ1-2; 8 positions agree with TRBD1. V lost 3 bases and J lost 8; bases outside the gene matches: 5. The CDR3 covers 13 residues. The germline gives CDR1 LNHDA, CDR2 SQIVND (reference sequence). CDR3 in amino acids: CASSIGQGRGYTF. CDR3 DNA sequence: TGTGCCAGTAGTATCGGACAGGGACGAGGCTACACCTTC.

The chain couples TRBV28 to TRBJ2-7; D not resolved. V lost 5 bases and J lost 2, with 16 bases in between. CDR1 is MDHEN and CDR2 is SYDVKM in the germline V gene. The CDR3 consists of 15 residues. This CDR3 reads CASSRKAELPYEQYF. Written as DNA, the CDR3 is TGTGCCAGCAGTCGGAAAGCCGAACTACCCTACGAGCAGTACTTC. Using reference TRBV28 and TRBJ2-7 for the parts outside the CDR3, the full variable domain is DVKVTQSSRYLVKRTGEKVFLECVQDMDHENMFWYRQDPGLGLRLIYFSYDVKMKEKGDIPEGYSVSREKKERFSLILESASTNQTSMYLCASSRKAELPYEQYFGPGTRLTVT.

V gene TRBV14 combines with J gene TRBJ2-2; TRBD1 matches 8 bases. This CDR3 has 18 amino acids. J lost 4 bases, V lost 1 base, and 11 bases had no gene match. Germline-derived CDR1 and CDR2 are SGHDN and FVKESK. The CDR3 sequence is CASSQAAGGGAGTGELFF. The CDR3 coding sequence is TGTGCCAGCAGCCAAGCCGCAGGGGGCGGTGCGGGCACCGGGGAGCTGTTTTTT.

The rearrangement uses TRBV2 and TRBJ1-4; D is ambiguous. With 5 bases removed from V and 8 bases from J, the gap between germline ends came to 15 bases. Germline V gene sequence: CDR1 SNHLY, CDR2 FYNNEI. This CDR3 region has 14 residues. CDR3 loop: CASSTGSRYEKLFF. CDR3 sequence (DNA): TGTGCCAGCAGTACCGGGAGTCGATACGAAAAACTGTTTTTT.

The chain carries TRBV7-3 and TRBJ1-2; D is perhaps TRBD1 (6 bases). The V and J ends lost 2 bases and 7 bases respectively, with 17 bases between them. The germline CDR1 and CDR2 sequences are SGHTA and FQGTGA. The length of the CDR3 is 15 residues. The CDR3 coding sequence is TGTGCCAGCAGCTTAGCACCGGGACATAATCGTGGCTACACCTTC. It specifies CASSLAPGHNRGYTF.

Here the CDR3 reads CATSKGVTGELFF. The CDR3 DNA sequence: TGTGCCACCTCGAAGGGGGTCACCGGGGAGCTGTTTTTT. The chain couples TRBV6-5 to TRBJ2-2, with D tentatively TRBD1 (6 bases). This CDR3 comprises 13 residues. The germline gives CDR1 MNHEY, CDR2 SVGAGI. Between the trimmed V and J ends, which lost 10 bases and 4 bases, there was a span of 13 bases.

V is TRBV9 and J is TRBJ2-3; TRBD1 aligns across 7 bases. V trimming: 4 bases; J trimming: 3 bases; junction bases outside the gene matches: 5. Germline CDR1 reads SGDLS; CDR2 reads YYNGEE. The CDR3 consists of 14 residues. The CDR3: CASSPRQGTDTQYF. The CDR3 DNA follows: TGTGCCAGCAGCCCACGACAGGGAACAGATACGCAGTATTTT.

The chain carries TRBV7-9 and TRBJ1-6, with TRBD1 as a possible D gene (6 bases). Trimming left V 6 bases short and J 6 bases short, with 12 bases between. The CDR3 is made up of 14 amino acids. The germline CDR1 and CDR2 sequences are SEHNR and FQNEAQ (reference sequence). CDR3 coding DNA: TGTGCCAGCAGTCGGACAGAAGCTAATTCACCCCTCCACTTT. Protein: CASSRTEANSPLHF.

This sequence joins TRBV30 and TRBJ1-5, with 10 nucleotides matching TRBD1. Unmatched junction bases numbered 6, after V lost 2 bases and J lost 8 bases. The CDR3 length is 14 residues. The germline CDR1 and CDR2 sequences are GTSNPN and SVGIG (reference sequence). The CDR3 DNA is TGTGCCTGGAGTCTGACAGGGGGCGACGAGCCCCAGCATTTT. Protein product: CAWSLTGGDEPQHF.

The J gene is TRBJ2-1, the V gene TRBV28; the match to TRBD2 covers 9 bases. The CDR3 consists of 16 residues. CDR1 is MDHEN, CDR2 SYDVKM, per germline. V dropped 1 base and J dropped 8; count of bases not matched to a gene: 9. The CDR3 region is CASSLLVAGVRDEQFF. Here the CDR3 DNA reads TGTGCCAGCAGTTTATTGGTAGCGGGAGTTCGAGATGAGCAGTTCTTC.

The chain links TRBV5-6 to TRBJ2-7; possibly TRBD2 for D (6 bases). The CDR3 extends over 16 amino acids. With 4 bases removed from V and 2 bases from J, the gap between germline ends came to 19 bases. Germline CDR1 reads SGHDT; CDR2 reads YYEEEE. The CDR3 DNA sequence: TGTGCCAGCAGCCCAACATCGTGGGGGGAGGCCTACGAGCAGTACTTC. This sequence encodes CASSPTSWGEAYEQYF.

The chain uses TRBV30 and TRBJ1-2, with 7 nucleotides matching TRBD1. Germline V gene lookup returns CDR1 GTSNPN and CDR2 SVGIG (reference sequence). This CDR3 spans 14 amino acids. Trimming took 2 bases from V and 3 from J; bases not matched to a gene: 6. CDR3 region: CAWSYRDSDYGYTF. CDR3 DNA: TGTGCCTGGAGTTACCGGGACAGCGACTATGGCTACACCTTC.

The rearrangement links TRBV5-6 to TRBJ2-3; the match to TRBD2 covers 11 bases. Germline V lookup: CDR1 SGHDT, CDR2 YYEEEE. This CDR3 has 17 amino acids. V shed 4 bases and J 3 bases; nucleotides not matched to a gene: 10. The CDR3 protein is CASSRIAGGPATDTQYF. The CDR3 coding sequence is TGTGCCAGCAGCCGAATAGCGGGAGGGCCGGCGACAGATACGCAGTATTTT.